The source of this T cell receptor (beta chain) is a study of cytomegalovirus exposure and HLA in healthy donors. Overall study results and limits: Accurate predictions that matched the HLA-A and HLA-B alleles of most subjects were reportedly made from TCR beta sequences.

PCR used 60 Vbeta primers and 13 Jbeta primers. Sequencing was performed with immunoSEQ multiplex PCR; in TCRdb, only in-frame clones are kept and a portion is missing. The sample lists some 180,000 clones, roughly 79% seen once, with about 1.9% in the top ten. Per the germline V gene, CDR1 is MNHNS and CDR2 is SASEGT. This CDR3 spans 16 amino acids. V lost 2 bases and J lost 0, with 11 bases in between. This clone was seen only a few times. Its specificity is unknown. The receptor's source is a man aged 30 to 39 in good health and CMV-seronegative. V gene TRBV6-1 combines with J gene TRBJ1-3, with D uncertain. The sequencing sample was made of PBMCs. The CDR3 reads CASSELRATSGNTIYF. The CDR3 DNA is TGTGCCAGCAGTGAATTGCGGGCCACCTCTGGAAACACCATATATTTT.